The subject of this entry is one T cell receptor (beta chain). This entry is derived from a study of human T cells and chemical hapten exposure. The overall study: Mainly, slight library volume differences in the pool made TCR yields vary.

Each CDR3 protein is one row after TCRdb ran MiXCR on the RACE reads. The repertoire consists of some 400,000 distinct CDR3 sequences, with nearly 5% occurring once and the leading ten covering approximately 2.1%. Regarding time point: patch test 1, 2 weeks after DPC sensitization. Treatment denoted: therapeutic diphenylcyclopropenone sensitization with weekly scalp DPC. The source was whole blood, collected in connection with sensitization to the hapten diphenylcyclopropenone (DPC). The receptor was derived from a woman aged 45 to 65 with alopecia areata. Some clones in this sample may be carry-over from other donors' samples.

In DNA form, the CDR3 reads TGTGCCAGCAGTTCTCAGGGTACCGCTGAAGCTTTCTTT. This sequence encodes CASSSQGTAEAFF. The V call is TRBV6-9, the J call TRBJ1-1, with a possible D match to TRBD1 (5 bases). V was pared by 4 bases and J by 6 bases, with 12 bases between. This CDR3 region has 13 residues. Per germline, CDR1 MNHGY and CDR2 SVAAGI.